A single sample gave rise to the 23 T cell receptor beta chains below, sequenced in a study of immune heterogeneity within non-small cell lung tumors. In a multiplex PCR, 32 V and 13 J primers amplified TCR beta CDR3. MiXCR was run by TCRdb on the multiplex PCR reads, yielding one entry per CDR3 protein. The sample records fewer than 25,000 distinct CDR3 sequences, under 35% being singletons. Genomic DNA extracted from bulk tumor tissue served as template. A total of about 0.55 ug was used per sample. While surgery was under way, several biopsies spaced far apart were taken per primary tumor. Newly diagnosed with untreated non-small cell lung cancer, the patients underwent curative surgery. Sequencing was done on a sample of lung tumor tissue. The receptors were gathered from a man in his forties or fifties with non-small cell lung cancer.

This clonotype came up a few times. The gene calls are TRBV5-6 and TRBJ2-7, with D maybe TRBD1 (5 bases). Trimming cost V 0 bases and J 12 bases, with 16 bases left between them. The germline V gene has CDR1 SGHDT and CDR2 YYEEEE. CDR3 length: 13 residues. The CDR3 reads CASSLDRAGYAYF. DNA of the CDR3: TGTGCCAGCAGCTTGGATCGGGCAGGGTACGCGTACTTC.

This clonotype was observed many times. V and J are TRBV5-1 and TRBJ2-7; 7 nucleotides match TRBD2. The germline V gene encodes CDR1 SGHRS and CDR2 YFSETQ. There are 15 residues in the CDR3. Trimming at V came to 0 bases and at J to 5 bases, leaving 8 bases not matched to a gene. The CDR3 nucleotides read TGCGCCAGCAGCTTGGCGAGGGAGGGCCCCCACGAGCAGTACTTC. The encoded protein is CASSLAREGPHEQYF.

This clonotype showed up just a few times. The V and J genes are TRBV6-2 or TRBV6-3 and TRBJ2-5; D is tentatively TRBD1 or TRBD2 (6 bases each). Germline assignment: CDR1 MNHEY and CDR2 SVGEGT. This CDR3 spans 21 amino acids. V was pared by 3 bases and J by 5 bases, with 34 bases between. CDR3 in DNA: TGTGCCAGCAGTTATCCTACCGAAGGGGGGCGCGGGGTCATTGTGACGGAGACCCAGTACTTC. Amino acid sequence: CASSYPTEGGRGVIVTETQYF.

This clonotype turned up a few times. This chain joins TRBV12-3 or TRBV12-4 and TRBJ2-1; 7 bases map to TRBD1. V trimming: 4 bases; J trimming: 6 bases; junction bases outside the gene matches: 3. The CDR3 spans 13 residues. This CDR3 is CASSSDRVNEQFF. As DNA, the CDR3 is TGTGCCAGCAGTTCCGACAGGGTCAATGAGCAGTTCTTC.

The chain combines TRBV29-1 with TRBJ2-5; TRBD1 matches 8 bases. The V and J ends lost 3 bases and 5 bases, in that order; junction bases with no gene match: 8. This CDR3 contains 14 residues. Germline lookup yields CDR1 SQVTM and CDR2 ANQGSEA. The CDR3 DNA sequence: TGCAGCGTTGACCCGACAGGGGCGGGGGAGACCCAGTACTTC. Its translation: CSVDPTGAGETQYF.

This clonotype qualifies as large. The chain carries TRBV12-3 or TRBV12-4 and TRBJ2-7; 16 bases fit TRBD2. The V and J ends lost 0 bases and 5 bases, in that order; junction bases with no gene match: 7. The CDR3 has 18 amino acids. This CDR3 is CASSLAAGTSGRVNEQYF. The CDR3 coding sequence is TGTGCCAGCAGTTTAGCGGCCGGGACTAGCGGGAGGGTAAACGAGCAGTACTTC.

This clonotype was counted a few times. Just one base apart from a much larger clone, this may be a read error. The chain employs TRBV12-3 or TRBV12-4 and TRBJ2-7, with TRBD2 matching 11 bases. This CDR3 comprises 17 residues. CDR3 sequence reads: CASSLAFSGRASYGQYF. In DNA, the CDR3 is TGTGCCAGCAGTTTAGCGTTTAGCGGGAGGGCCTCCTACGGGCAGTACTTC.

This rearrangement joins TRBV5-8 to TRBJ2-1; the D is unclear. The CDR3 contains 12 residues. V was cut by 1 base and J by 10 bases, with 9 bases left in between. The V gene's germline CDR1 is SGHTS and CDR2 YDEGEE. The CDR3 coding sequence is TGTGCCAGCAGCTTGAATCGCCGGGAGCAGTTCTTC. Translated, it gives CASSLNRREQFF. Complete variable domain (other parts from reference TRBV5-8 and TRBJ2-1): EAGVTQSPTHLIKTRGQQATLRCSPISGHTSVYWYQQALGLGLQFLLWYDEGEERNRGNFPPRFSGRQFPNYSSELNVNALELEDSALYLCASSLNRREQFFGPGTRLTVL.

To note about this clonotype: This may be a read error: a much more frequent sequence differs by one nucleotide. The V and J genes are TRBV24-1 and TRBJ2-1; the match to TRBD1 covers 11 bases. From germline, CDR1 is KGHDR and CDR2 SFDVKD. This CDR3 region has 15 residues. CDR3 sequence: CSTSDPGQGANEQFF. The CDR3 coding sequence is TGTTCCACCAGTGATCCAGGACAGGGGGCTAATGAGCAGTTCTTC.

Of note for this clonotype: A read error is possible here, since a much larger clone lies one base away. The CDR3 reads CASSTSGNSGYEQYF. The CDR3 DNA sequence: TGTGCCAGCAGCACTTCCGGGAATAGCGGCTACGAGCAGTACTTC. V is TRBV9 and J is TRBJ2-7; a possible D gene is TRBD2 (6 bases). The CDR3 spans 15 residues. Germline CDR1 SGDLS, CDR2 YYNGEE. V lost 4 bases and J lost 3, with 17 bases in between.

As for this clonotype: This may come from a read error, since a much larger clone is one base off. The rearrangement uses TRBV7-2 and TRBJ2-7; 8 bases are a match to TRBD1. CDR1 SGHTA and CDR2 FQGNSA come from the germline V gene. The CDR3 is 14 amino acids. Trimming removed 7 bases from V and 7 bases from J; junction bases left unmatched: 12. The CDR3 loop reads CASILDRGHGEQYF. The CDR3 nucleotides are TGTGCCAGCATCCTTGACAGGGGTCACGGGGAGCAGTACTTC.

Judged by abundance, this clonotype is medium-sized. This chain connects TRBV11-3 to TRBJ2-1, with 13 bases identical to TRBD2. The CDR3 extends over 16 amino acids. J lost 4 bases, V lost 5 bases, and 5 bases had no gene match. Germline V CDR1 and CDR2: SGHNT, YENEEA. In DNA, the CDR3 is TGTGCCAGCAGCCCTCCGGGACTAGCGGGATACAATGAGCAGTTCTTC. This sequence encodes CASSPPGLAGYNEQFF.

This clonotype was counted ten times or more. The CDR3 is CASSQVLARDDGYTF. CDR3 in DNA: TGCGCCAGCAGCCAAGTTCTAGCCCGGGACGATGGCTACACCTTC. The chain combines TRBV4-1 with TRBJ1-2, with D tentatively TRBD1 (5 bases). This CDR3 comprises 15 residues. Germline V gene lookup returns CDR1 MGHRA and CDR2 YSYEKL. Trimming cost V 1 base and J 6 bases, with 15 bases left between them.

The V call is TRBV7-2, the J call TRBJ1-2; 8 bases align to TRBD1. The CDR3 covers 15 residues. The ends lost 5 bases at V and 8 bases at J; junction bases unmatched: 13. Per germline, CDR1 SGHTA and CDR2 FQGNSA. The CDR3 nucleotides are TGTGCCAGCAGCCTCTCGGACAGGGCCGCAAGGGGCTACACCTTC. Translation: CASSLSDRAARGYTF. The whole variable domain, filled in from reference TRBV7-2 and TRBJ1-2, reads GAGVSQSPSNKVTEKGKDVELRCDPISGHTALYWYRQSLGQGLEFLIYFQGNSAPDKSGLPSDRFSAERTGGSVSTLTIQRTQQEDSAVYLCASSLSDRAARGYTFGSGTRLTVV.

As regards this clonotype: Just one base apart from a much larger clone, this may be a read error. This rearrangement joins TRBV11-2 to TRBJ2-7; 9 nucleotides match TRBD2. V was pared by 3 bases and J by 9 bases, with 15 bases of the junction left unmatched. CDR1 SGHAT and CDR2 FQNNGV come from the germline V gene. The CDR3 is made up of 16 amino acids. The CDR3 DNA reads TGTGCCAGCAGCTTTGCCCGGACTAGCGTGAGTTTAGGGCAGTACTTC. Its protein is CASSFARTSVSLGQYF.

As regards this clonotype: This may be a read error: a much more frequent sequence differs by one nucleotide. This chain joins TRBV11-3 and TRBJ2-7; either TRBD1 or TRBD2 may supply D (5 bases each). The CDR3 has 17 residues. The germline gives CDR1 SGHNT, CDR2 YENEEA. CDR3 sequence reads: CASSLDRRQTNSYDQYF. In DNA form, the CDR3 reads TGTGCCAGCAGCTTAGATCGTCGACAGACTAACTCCTACGATCAGTACTTC.

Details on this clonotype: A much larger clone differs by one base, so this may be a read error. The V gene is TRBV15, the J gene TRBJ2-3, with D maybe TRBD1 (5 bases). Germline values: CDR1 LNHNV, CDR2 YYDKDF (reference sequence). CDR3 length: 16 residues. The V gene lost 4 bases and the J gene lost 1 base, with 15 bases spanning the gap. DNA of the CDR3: TGTGCCACCAGCACACAGGCCAGGCCGGGCACAGATACGCAGTATTTT. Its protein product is CATSTQARPGTDTQYF. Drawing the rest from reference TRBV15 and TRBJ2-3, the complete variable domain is DAMVIQNPRYQVTQFGKPVTLSCSQTLNHNVMYWYQQKSSQAPKLLFHYYDKDFNNEADTPDNFQSRRPNTSFCFLDIRSPGLGDTAMYLCATSTQARPGTDTQYFGPGTRLTVL.

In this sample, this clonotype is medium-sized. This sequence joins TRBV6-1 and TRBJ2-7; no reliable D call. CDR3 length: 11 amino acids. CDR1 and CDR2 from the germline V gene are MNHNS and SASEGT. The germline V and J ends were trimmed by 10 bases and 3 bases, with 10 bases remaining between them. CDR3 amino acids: CATTVFYEQYF. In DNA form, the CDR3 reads TGTGCCACGACTGTATTCTACGAGCAGTACTTC.

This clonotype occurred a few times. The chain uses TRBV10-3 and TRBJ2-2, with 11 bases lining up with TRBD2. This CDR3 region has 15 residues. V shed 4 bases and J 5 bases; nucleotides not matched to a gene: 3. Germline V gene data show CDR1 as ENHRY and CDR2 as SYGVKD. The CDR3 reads CAISALAGATGELFF. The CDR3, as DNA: TGTGCCATCAGTGCACTAGCGGGAGCGACCGGGGAGCTGTTTTTT.

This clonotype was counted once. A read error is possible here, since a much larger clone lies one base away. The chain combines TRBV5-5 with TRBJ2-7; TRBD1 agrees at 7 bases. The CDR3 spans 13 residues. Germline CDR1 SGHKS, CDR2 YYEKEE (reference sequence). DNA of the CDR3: TGTGTCAGCAGGAGTGGGACAGTCTACGAGCAGTACTTC. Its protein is CVSRSGTVYEQYF. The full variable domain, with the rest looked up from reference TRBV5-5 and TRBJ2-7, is DAGVTQSPTHLIKTRGQQVTLRCSPISGHKSVSWYQQVLGQGPQFIFQYYEKEERGRGNFPDRFSARQFPNYSSELNVNALLLGDSALYLCVSRSGTVYEQYFGPGTRLTVT.

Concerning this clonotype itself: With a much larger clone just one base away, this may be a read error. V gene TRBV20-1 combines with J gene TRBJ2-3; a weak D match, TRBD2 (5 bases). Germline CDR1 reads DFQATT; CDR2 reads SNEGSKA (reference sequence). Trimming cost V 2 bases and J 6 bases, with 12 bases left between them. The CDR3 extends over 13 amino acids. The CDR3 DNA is TGCAGTGCTAGACGGCTGGGAGACGATACGCAGTATTTT. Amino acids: CSARRLGDDTQYF.

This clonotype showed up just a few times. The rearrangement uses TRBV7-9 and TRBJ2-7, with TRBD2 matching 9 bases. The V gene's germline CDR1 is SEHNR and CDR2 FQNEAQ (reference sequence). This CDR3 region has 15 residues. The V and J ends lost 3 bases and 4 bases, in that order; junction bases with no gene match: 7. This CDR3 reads CASSLAGGPGYEQYF. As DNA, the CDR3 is TGTGCCAGCAGCTTGGCGGGAGGGCCTGGATACGAGCAGTACTTC. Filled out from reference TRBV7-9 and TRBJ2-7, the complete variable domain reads DTGVSQNPRHKITKRGQNVTFRCDPISEHNRLYWYRQTLGQGPEFLTYFQNEAQLEKSRLLSDRFSAERPKGSFSTLEIQRTEQGDSAMYLCASSLAGGPGYEQYFGPGTRLTVT.

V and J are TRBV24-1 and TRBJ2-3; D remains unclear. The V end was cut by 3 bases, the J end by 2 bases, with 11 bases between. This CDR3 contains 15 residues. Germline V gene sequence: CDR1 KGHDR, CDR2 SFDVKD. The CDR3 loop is CATSDPQSITDTQYF. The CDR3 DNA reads TGTGCCACCAGTGATCCACAGTCAATCACAGATACGCAGTATTTT.